The clone carrying this T cell receptor beta chain has only one observation. The RNA input was 0.5 to 1 ug, and it was reverse transcribed with random hexamers. Amplification of TCR beta CDR3 by immunoSEQ multiplex PCR spanned 54 Vbeta and 13 Jbeta. Using its own MiXCR run on the immunoSEQ multiplex PCR reads, TCRdb lists one record per CDR3 protein. Of around 170,000 distinct CDR3 sequences detected, just under 95% appear once; the ten largest clones hold approximately 0.15%. This sample stems from a study of CD8 T cells in Susac syndrome. About the research overall: When blood was drawn, patients with Susac syndrome were on intravenous immunoglobulin alone, on corticosteroids, or therapy-naive.

The sequenced sample was CD8+ T cells from PBMCs. This TCR came from a human donor with Susac syndrome.

The CDR3 DNA follows: TGTGCCAGCAGCTCCACCCTACCCGGGAGGCAGTACCTGGAAGAGACCCAGTACTTC. It codes for CASSSTLPGRQYLEETQYF. The chain combines TRBV7-9 with TRBJ2-5; TRBD2 agrees at 7 bases. The CDR3 has 19 residues. CDR1 is SEHNR, CDR2 FQNEAQ, per germline (reference sequence). J lost 3 bases, V lost 4 bases, and 20 bases had no gene match.